This T cell receptor beta chain emerged from a study of T cell clones after liver transplantation. Whole-study results and caveats: Conclusions were preliminary, with small, heterogeneous patient groups. Graft donor-reactive T cells possibly entered the graft instead of undergoing deletion.

The table came from immunoSEQ multiplex PCR; TCRdb's copy has only in-frame clones and leaves some out. The profile shows 65,000 to 85,000 clones, around four fifths of them singletons. The ends lost 4 bases at V and 6 bases at J; junction bases unmatched: 5. CDR1 and CDR2 (germline): MDHEN, SYDVKM. The CDR3 extends over 13 amino acids. This clone occurred once. Its specificity is unknown. The chain combines TRBV28 with TRBJ1-2; 7 nucleotides agree with TRBD1. The sequence was obtained from a human patient who received a liver transplant. Some T cells may be the graft donor's. Sample: CD4+ T cells from blood, taken 48 to 50 months after liver transplant. CDR3 nucleotide sequence: TGTGCCAGCAGTTCGCCAGGGGGTCATGGCTACACCTTC. Encoded protein: CASSSPGGHGYTF.